This TCR beta chain was recorded in a study of blood T cells in healthy people across ages. The ends were cut back, 12 bases at V and 4 bases at J, with 12 bases in the middle. Per germline, CDR1 KGHDR and CDR2 SFDVKD. This CDR3 region has 13 residues. This clonotype was picked up one time. The use of a sample-barcoded 5' primer and a J-beta primer mix characterized a second PCR of roughly 6 to 11 cycles. TCRdb ran MiXCR on the 5' RACE reads and lists one entry per CDR3 protein. This sample has hundreds of thousands of distinct CDR3 sequences, with roughly 50% found just once. This chain links TRBV24-1 with TRBJ2-6, with D hard to call. Source material: blood. The sequence was obtained from a man older than 75 in good health. The DNA for the CDR3 is TGTGCCTCCGCCGCTCCCGGGGCCAACGTCCTGACTTTC. Its protein is CASAAPGANVLTF.